Shown below are 2 T cell receptor beta chains from a single sample sequenced in a study of T cell responses to AZD1222 COVID-19 vaccine (dated by TCRdb to the early 2020s). This specimen's time point label, interpreted: baseline before first vaccination. Library creation used the immunoSEQ multiplex PCR assay. TCRdb limited this immuneACCESS table to in-frame rearrangements with V and J called. A share of clones is missing; checked studies link under half to unresolved V genes, and the rest is unexplained. The sample has roughly 150,000 clones on record, 88% of them singletons. Nearly 3.5% of the sample rests with the top ten. Source: peripheral blood, taken on day 0 of AZD1222 vaccination. The receptors were sampled from an adult in good health.

V usage is TRBV28 and J usage is TRBJ1-5; D ambiguous. The V and J ends lost 3 bases and 7 bases respectively, with 7 bases between them. Per the germline V gene, CDR1 is MDHEN and CDR2 is SYDVKM. There are 12 residues in the CDR3. As DNA, the CDR3 is TGTGCCAGCAGTTTCGGAGGACAGCCCCAGCATTTT. Encoded protein: CASSFGGQPQHF.

The chain uses TRBV5-4 and TRBJ2-7; TRBD2 matches at 10 bases. Trimming removed 7 bases from V and 3 bases from J; junction bases left unmatched: 7. Germline V CDR1 and CDR2: SGHNT, YYREEE (reference sequence). CDR3 size: 14 residues. In DNA, the CDR3 is TGTGCCAGCCAAGCGGGAGGGCCCTACTACGAGCAGTACTTC. Amino acids: CASQAGGPYYEQYF.